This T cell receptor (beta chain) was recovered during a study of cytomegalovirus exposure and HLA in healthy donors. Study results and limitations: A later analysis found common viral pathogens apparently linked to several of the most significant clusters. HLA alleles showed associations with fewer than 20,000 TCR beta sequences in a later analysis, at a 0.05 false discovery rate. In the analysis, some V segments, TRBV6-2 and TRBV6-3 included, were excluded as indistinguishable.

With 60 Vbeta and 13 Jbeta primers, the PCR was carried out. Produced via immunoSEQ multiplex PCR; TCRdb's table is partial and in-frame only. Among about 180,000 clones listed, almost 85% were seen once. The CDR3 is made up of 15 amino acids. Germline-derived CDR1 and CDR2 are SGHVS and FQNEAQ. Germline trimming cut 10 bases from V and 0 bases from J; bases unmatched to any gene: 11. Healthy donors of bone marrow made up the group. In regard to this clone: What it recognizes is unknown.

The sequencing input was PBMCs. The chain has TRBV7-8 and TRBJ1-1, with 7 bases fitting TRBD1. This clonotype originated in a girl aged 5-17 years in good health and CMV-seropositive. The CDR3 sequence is CANSVGQVMNTEAFF. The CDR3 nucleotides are TGTGCCAACAGTGTAGGACAGGTAATGAACACTGAAGCTTTCTTT.